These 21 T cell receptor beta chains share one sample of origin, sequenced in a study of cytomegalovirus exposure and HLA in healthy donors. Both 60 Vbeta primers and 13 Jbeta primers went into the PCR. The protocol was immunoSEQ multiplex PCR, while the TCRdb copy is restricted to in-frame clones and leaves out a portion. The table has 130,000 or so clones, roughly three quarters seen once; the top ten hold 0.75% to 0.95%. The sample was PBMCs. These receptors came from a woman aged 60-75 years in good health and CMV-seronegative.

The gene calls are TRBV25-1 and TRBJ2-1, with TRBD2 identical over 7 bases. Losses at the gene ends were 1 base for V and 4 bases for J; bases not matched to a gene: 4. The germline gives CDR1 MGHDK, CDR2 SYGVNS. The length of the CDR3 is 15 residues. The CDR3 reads CASSESGGSYNEQFF. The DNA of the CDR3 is TGTGCCAGCAGTGAATCTGGCGGGAGTTACAATGAGCAGTTCTTC.

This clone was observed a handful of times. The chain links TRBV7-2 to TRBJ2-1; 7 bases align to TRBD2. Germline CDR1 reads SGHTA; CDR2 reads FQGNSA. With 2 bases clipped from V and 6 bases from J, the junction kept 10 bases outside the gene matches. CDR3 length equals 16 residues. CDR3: CASSLIVGGPSNEQFF. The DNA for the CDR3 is TGTGCCAGCAGCTTAATCGTGGGAGGGCCATCCAATGAGCAGTTCTTC.

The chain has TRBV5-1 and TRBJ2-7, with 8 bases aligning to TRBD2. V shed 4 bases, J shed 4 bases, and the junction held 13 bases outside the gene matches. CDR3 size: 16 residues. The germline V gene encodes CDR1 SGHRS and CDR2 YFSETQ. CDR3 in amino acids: CASSRPGGRGGYEQYF. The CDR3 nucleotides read TGCGCCAGCAGCCGTCCGGGGGGGCGCGGGGGTTACGAGCAGTACTTC.

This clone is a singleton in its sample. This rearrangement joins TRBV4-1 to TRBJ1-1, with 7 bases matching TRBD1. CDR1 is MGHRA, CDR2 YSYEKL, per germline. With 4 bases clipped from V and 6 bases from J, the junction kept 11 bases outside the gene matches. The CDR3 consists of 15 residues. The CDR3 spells CASSPGTDSWAEAFF. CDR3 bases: TGCGCCAGCAGCCCAGGGACAGACTCTTGGGCTGAAGCTTTCTTT.

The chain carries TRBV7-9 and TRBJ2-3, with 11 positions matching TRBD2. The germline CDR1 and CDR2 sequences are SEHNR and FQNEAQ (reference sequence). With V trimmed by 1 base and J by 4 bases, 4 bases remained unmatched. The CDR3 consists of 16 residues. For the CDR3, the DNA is TGTGCCAGCAGCTTAGGGCTAGCGGGGGGCCCAGATACGCAGTATTTT. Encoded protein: CASSLGLAGGPDTQYF.

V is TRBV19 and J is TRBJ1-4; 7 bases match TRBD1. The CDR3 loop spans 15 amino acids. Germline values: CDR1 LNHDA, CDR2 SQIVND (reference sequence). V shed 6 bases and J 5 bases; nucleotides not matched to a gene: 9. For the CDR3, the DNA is TGTGCCAGTAGAAAAGACAGGGCGCCGAATGAAAAACTGTTTTTT. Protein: CASRKDRAPNEKLFF.

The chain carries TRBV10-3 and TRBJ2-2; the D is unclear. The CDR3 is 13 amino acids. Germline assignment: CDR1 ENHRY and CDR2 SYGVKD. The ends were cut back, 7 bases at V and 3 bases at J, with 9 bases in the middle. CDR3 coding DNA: TGTGCCATCACGATACGGGACACCGGGGAGCTGTTTTTT. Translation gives CAITIRDTGELFF.

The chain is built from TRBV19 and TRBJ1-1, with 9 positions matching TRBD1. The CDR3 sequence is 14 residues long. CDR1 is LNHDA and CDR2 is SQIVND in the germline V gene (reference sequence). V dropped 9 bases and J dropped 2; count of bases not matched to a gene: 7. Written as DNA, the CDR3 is TGTGCCAGCCAGTCACAGGGGGCTAACACTGAAGCTTTCTTT. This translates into CASQSQGANTEAFF.

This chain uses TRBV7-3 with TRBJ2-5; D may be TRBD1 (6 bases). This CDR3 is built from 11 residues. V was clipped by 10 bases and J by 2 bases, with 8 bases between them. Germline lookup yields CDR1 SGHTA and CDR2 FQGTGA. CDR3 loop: CAKQGQETQYF. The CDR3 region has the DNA TGTGCCAAACAGGGTCAAGAGACCCAGTACTTC.

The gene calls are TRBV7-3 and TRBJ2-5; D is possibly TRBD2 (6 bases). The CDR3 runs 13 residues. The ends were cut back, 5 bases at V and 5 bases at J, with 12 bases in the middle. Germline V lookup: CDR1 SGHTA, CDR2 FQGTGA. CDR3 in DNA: TGTGCCAGCAGCGGAGGGGTGGGCGAGACCCAGTACTTC. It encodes CASSGGVGETQYF.

DNA of the CDR3: TGTGCCAGCAGCTCCGGGACTAGCGGGGGGTATTACTACAATGAGCAGTTCTTC. As protein: CASSSGTSGGYYYNEQFF. This chain joins TRBV7-9 and TRBJ2-1; the match to TRBD2 covers 15 bases. Per germline, CDR1 SEHNR and CDR2 FQNEAQ (reference sequence). After removal of 4 bases from V and 3 bases from J, the junction contained 7 bases not matched to a gene. The CDR3 is 18 residues long.

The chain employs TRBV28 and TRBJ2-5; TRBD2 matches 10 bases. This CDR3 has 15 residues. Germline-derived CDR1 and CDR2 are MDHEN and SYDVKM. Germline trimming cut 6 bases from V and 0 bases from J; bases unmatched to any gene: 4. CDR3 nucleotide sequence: TGTGCCAGCAGCTGGCTAGCGGGGGACCAAGAGACCCAGTACTTC. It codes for CASSWLAGDQETQYF.

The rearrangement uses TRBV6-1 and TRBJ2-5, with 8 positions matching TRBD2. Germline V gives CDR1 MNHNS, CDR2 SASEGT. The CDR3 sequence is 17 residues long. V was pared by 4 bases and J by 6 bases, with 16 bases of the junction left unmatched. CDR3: CASSAAAWTSRLKTQYF. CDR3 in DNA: TGTGCCAGCAGTGCTGCTGCCTGGACTAGCCGGTTGAAGACCCAGTACTTC.

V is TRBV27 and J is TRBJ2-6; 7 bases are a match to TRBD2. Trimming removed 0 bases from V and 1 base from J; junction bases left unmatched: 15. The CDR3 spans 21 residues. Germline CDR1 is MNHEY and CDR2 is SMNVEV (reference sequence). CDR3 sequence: CASSLSLGFTGRGSGANVLTF. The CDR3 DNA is TGTGCCAGCAGTTTATCGTTGGGGTTCACTGGGAGGGGTTCTGGGGCCAACGTCCTGACTTTC.

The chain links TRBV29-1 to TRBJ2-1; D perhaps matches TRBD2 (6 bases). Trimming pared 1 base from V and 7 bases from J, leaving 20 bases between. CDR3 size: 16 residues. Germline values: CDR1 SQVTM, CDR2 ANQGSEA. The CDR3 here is CSVEGRLGGSVNEQFF. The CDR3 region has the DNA TGCAGCGTTGAAGGCCGCCTTGGGGGGAGTGTGAATGAGCAGTTCTTC.

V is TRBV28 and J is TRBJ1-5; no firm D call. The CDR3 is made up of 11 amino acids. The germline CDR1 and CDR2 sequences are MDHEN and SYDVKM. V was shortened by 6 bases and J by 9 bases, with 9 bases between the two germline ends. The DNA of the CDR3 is TGTGCCAGCAGCCCTCTCGGGCCCCAGCATTTT. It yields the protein CASSPLGPQHF.

CDR3 region: CASSLSGGAGLYF. The CDR3 DNA reads TGTGCCAGCAGTTTATCCGGGGGAGCTGGTTTGTACTTC. This chain joins TRBV28 and TRBJ2-5, with a possible D match to TRBD2 (6 bases). This CDR3 has 13 residues. Germline V gene data show CDR1 as MDHEN and CDR2 as SYDVKM. V was trimmed by 1 base and J by 13 bases, leaving 16 bases between them.

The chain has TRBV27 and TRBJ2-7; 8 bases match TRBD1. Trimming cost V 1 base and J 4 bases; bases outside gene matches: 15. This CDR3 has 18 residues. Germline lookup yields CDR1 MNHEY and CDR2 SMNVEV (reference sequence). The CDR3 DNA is TGTGCCAGCAGTTTATACCGGGGGACAGGTCTGAGTCCTTACGAGCAGTACTTC. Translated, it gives CASSLYRGTGLSPYEQYF.

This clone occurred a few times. The CDR3 protein is CASSQGQPVYEQYF. The CDR3 DNA reads TGTGCCAGCAGCCAGGGACAGCCTGTCTACGAGCAGTACTTC. The rearrangement uses TRBV7-9 and TRBJ2-7, with 7 nucleotides matching TRBD1. Per germline, CDR1 SEHNR and CDR2 FQNEAQ (reference sequence). Unmatched junction bases numbered 7, after V lost 5 bases and J lost 3 bases. The CDR3 loop spans 14 amino acids.

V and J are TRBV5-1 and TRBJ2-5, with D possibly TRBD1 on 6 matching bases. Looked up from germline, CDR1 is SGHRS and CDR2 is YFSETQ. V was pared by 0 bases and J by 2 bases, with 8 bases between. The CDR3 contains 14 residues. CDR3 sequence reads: CASSLGQAQETQYF. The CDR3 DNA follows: TGCGCCAGCAGCTTGGGACAGGCTCAAGAGACCCAGTACTTC.

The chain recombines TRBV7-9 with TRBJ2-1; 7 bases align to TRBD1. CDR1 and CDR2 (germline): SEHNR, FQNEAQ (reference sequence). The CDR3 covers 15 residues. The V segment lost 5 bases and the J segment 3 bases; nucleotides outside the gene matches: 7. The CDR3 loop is CASSGRQGNYNEQFF. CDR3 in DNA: TGTGCCAGCAGCGGGCGACAGGGAAACTACAATGAGCAGTTCTTC. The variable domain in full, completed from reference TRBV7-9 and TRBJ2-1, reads DTGVSQNPRHKITKRGQNVTFRCDPISEHNRLYWYRQTLGQGPEFLTYFQNEAQLEKSRLLSDRFSAERPKGSFSTLEIQRTEQGDSAMYLCASSGRQGNYNEQFFGPGTRLTVL.